The present T cell receptor (beta chain) was sequenced within a study of T cell clonotyping in hematopoietic cell transplantation. Overall study: Recipient samples before transplant were obtained post-cytoreduction. Study-wide points: At the given depth, recipient repertoires were over 97% de novo clonotypes. Graft donor and pretransplant recipient Inverse Simpson Index values predicted broader posttransplant TCR diversity. Pathologically expanded recipient clonotypes increased progressively from day 30 to day 180 as diversity fell.

Comments on this clone: The antigen is unknown.

Time point indicated: recipient sample about 28 days before transplant, after cytoreduction. Some clones are missing from TCRdb's copy, which holds only in-frame ones; the method was immunoSEQ multiplex PCR. The repertoire holds about 43,000 clones, with 85% as singletons. V gave up 6 bases and J gave up 8 bases; unmatched junction bases: 5. CDR3 length: 13 residues. From germline, CDR1 is MNHEY and CDR2 SMNVEV (reference sequence). Sequences were derived from peripheral blood mononuclear cells, sampled before stem cell transplant. The clonotype was recovered from a man in his fifties or sixties with acute myeloid leukemia. Some clones in this sample may be carry-over from other donors' samples. The J gene is TRBJ1-4, the V gene TRBV27; 8 bases line up with TRBD1. The CDR3 region is CASSRQGREKLFF. CDR3 DNA: TGTGCCAGCAGCCGACAGGGGCGAGAAAAACTGTTTTTT.